This TCR beta chain was recorded in a study of early T cells in non-severe SARS-CoV-2 infection. About the study: Unsorted whole blood bulk RNA was sequenced, with unpaired chains.

The table lists this clonotype with many counts. TCRdb called the 5' RACE reads again in MiXCR, with one record for every CDR3 protein. The table includes around 40,000 distinct CDR3 sequences, approximately 6.6% detected once. The V gene's germline CDR1 is SGHTA and CDR2 FQGNSA. CDR3 length: 13 amino acids. V was trimmed by 4 bases and J by 3 bases, leaving 10 bases between them. The sample consisted of whole blood, taken at baseline. The sequence was collected from an adult who was a healthcare worker with PCR-confirmed SARS-CoV-2 infection or an uninfected control (not recorded which). The chain recombines TRBV7-2 with TRBJ2-7; D is undetermined. Here the CDR3 reads CASSSRSSYEQYF. The DNA for the CDR3 is TGTGCCAGCAGCTCTCGATCGAGCTACGAGCAGTACTTC.